The T cell receptor beta chain described here comes from a study of blood T cell repertoires in COVID-19. Study as a whole: COVID-19 samples collected from the United States, Italy and Spain covered acute and convalescent phases. The analysed material was cDNA or gDNA that came from T cells, B-cell-depleted T cells, or PBMCs.

Authors' data handling: Nucleated cell counts were estimated from reference gene primer amplification. TCRdb's copy holds only in-frame clones and misses some; the assay was immunoSEQ multiplex PCR. The V and J calls and clone size come from that table; D and trimming were worked out from the DNA. The sample shows around 110,000 clones, 75% to 90% of them seen only once. The CDR3 totals 13 residues. The V gene's germline CDR1 is SGDLS and CDR2 YYNGEE. The V gene lost 0 bases and the J gene lost 9 bases, with 10 bases spanning the gap. The TCR was taken from a man younger than 40 with acute or convalescent COVID-19. This chain uses TRBV9 with TRBJ2-1; D remains ambiguous. Sequenced input: peripheral blood. The CDR3 DNA reads TGTGCCAGCAGCGTAGTCACCGCGGCTGAGCAGTTCTTC. Protein: CASSVVTAAEQFF.